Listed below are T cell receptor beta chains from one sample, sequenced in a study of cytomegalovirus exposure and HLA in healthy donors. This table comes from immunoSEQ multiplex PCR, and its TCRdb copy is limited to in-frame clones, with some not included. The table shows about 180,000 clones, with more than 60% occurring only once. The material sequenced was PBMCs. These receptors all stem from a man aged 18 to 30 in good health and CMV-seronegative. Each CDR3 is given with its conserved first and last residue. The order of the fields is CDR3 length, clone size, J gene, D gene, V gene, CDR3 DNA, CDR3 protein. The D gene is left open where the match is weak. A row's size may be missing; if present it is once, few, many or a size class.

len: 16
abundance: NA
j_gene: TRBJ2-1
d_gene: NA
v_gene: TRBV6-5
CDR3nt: TGTGCCAGCAGTTACGGGGCCCAGAGCTCCTACAATGAGCAGTTCTTC
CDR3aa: CASSYGAQSSYNEQFF

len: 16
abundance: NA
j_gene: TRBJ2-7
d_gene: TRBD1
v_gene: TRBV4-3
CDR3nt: TGCGCCAGCAGCCAAGCCGAGACAGGGGGAAAGTACGAGCAGTACTTC
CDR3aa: CASSQAETGGKYEQYF

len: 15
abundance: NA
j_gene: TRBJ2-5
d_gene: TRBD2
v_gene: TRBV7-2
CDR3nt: TGTGCCAGCACCCCAACCACTAGCGGGATCGAGACCCAGTACTTC
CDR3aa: CASTPTTSGIETQYF

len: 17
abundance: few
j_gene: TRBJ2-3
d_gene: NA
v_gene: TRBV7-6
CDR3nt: TGTGCCAGCAGCTCAAGCTTCTCCGGGACTGCCCCCAGGACGCAGTATTTT
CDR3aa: CASSSSFSGTAPRTQYF

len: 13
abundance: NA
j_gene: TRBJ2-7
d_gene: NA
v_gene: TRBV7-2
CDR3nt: TGTGCCAGCAGCTCTGGGACACCCCTGCAGCAGTACTTC
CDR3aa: CASSSGTPLQQYF

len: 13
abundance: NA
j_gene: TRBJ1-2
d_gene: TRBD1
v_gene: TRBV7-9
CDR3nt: TGTGCCAGCAGCCGGACAGGGAACTATGGCTACACCTTC
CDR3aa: CASSRTGNYGYTF

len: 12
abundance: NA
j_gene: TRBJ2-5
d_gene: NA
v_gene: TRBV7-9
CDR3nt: TGTGCCAGCAGCCTCACCCGGGAGACCCAGTACTTC
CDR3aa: CASSLTRETQYF

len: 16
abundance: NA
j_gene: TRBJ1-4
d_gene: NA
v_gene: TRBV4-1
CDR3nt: TGCGCCAGCAGCCAAGAATGGGGGGGCTGGAATGAAAAACTGTTTTTT
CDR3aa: CASSQEWGGWNEKLFF

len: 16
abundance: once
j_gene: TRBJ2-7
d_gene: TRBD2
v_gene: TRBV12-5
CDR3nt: TGTGCTAGTGGTTTGGTCCTAGCGGGGGGAGCCTACGAGCAGTACTTC
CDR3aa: CASGLVLAGGAYEQYF

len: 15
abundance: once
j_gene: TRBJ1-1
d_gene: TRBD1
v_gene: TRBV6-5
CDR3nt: TGTGCCAGCAGTTACGCCGGGACAGAGAACACTGAAGCTTTCTTT
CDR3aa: CASSYAGTENTEAFF

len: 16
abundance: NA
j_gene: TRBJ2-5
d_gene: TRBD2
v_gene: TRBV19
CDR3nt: TGTGCCAGTAGTGCCGGACTAGCGGGGACCAGGGAGACCCAGTACTTC
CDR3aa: CASSAGLAGTRETQYF

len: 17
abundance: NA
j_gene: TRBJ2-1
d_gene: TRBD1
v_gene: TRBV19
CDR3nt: TGTGCCAGTAGTATTAAGTATTTGGACAGGGGTTACAATGAGCAGTTCTTC
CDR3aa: CASSIKYLDRGYNEQFF

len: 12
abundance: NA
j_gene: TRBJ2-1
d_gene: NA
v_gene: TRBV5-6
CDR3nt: TGTGCCAGCAGCTTGGTCTCTAACCTGCAGTTCTTC
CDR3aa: CASSLVSNLQFF

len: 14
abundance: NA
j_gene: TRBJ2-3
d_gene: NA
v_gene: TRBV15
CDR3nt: TGTGCCACCAGCAGAGGCACACGCACAGATACGCAGTATTTT
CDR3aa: CATSRGTRTDTQYF

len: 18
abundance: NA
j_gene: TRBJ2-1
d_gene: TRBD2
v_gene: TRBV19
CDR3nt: TGTGCCAGTACTCGACTAGCGGGGGTACCGAGCTCCTACAATGAGCAGTTCTTC
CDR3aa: CASTRLAGVPSSYNEQFF

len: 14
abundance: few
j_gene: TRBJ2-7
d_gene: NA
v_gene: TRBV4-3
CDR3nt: TGCGCCAGCAGCCAAGATGAGGGCGGCTACGAGCAGTACTTC
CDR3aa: CASSQDEGGYEQYF

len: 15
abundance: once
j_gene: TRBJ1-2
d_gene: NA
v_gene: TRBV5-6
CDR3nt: TGTGCCAGCAGCTTGTCGGCCGGGGATGAGGGTGGCTACACCTTC
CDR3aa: CASSLSAGDEGGYTF

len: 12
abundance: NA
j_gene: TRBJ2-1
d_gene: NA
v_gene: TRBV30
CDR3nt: TGTGCCTGGAGTGTACCGGGTCGCGAGCAGTTCTTC
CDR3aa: CAWSVPGREQFF

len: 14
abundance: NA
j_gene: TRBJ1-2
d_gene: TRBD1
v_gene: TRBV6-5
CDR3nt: TGTGCCAGCAGTTACTCGGGGCAGGGGGATGGCTACACCTTC
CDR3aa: CASSYSGQGDGYTF

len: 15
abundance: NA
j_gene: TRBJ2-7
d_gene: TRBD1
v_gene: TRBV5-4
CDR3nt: TGTGCCAGCAGCCCGAGGGACAGGCCCTTCCCCGAGCAGTACTTC
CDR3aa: CASSPRDRPFPEQYF

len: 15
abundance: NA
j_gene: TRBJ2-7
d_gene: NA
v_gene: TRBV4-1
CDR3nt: TGCGCCAGCAGCCAAGGTCCTAAGGTCGGAGGCGAGCAGTACTTC
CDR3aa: CASSQGPKVGGEQYF

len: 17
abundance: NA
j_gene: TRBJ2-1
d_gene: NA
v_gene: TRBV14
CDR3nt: TGTGCCAGCAGCCCGGGTGGACAGTCTTTCGGGTACAATGAGCAGTTCTTC
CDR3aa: CASSPGGQSFGYNEQFF

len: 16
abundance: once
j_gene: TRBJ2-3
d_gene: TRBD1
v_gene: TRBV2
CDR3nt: TGTGCCAGCAGTGTTAACCGGGACAGGGCGACAGATACGCAGTATTTT
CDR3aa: CASSVNRDRATDTQYF

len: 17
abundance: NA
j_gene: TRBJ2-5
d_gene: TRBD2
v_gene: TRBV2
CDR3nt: TGTGCCAGCAGGATCCACTTCTCGGGGGGGCCCCAAGAGACCCAGTACTTC
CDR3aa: CASRIHFSGGPQETQYF

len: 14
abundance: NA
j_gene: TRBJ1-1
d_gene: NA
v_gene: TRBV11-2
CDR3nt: TGTGCCAGCAGCTCTAAAGGGGGGAACACTGAAGCTTTCTTT
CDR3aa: CASSSKGGNTEAFF

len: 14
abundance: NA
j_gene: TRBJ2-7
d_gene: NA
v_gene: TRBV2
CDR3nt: TGTGCCAGCAGTAGGAGTAGGGACACCTACGAGCAGTACTTC
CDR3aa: CASSRSRDTYEQYF